This is a list of T cell receptor beta chains from one sample in a study of OX40 agonist ivuxolimab in advanced cancers. The data were produced by immunoSEQ multiplex PCR, yet TCRdb's version contains in-frame clones alone and is incomplete. Of around 80,000 clones listed, 70% to 90% are singletons. The source material was CD4+ or CD8+ T cells sorted from blood, sampled in a trial of the OX40 agonist ivuxolimab. These receptors were taken from an adult with an advanced solid tumor such as melanoma, head and neck, liver or kidney cancer. Both conserved end residues are part of each CDR3. Each record gives: D gene, J gene, clone size, V gene, CDR3 protein, CDR3 DNA. A D gene is named only where the DNA matches it firmly. Rows may omit the clone size; those that give it use once, few, many or a size class.

TRBD1,TRBJ2-3,-,TRBV6-5,CASSGQVLTDTQYF,TGTGCCAGCAGTGGACAGGTCTTGACAGATACGCAGTATTTT
-,TRBJ2-5,-,TRBV19,CASSRREETQYF,TGTGCCAGTAGTAGGAGAGAAGAGACCCAGTACTTC
TRBD2,TRBJ2-1,-,TRBV2,CASSEGLAGVGEQFF,TGTGCCAGCAGTGAGGGACTAGCGGGGGTGGGAGAGCAGTTCTTC
-,TRBJ2-5,-,TRBV9,CASSAGTTGRETQYF,TGTGCCAGCAGCGCCGGGACAACGGGTCGAGAGACCCAGTACTTC
-,TRBJ1-4,-,TRBV19,CASSTGQSPGEKLFF,TGTGCCAGTAGTACCGGACAATCCCCCGGTGAAAAACTGTTTTTT
-,TRBJ1-2,-,TRBV11-2,CASSFQGRGYTF,TGTGCCAGCAGCTTCCAGGGTCGCGGCTACACCTTC
TRBD1,TRBJ2-5,-,TRBV5-1,CASGTMGQEYQETQYF,TGCGCCAGCGGGACAATGGGACAGGAATATCAAGAGACCCAGTACTTC
TRBD2,TRBJ2-3,few,TRBV7-2,CASSSRTSGGTDTQYF,TGTGCCAGCAGCTCTCGGACTAGCGGGGGCACAGATACGCAGTATTTT
TRBD2,TRBJ2-1,-,TRBV9,CASTRGIGSGGAAYEQFF,TGTGCCAGCACCCGGGGTATAGGAAGCGGGGGGGCCGCTTATGAGCAGTTCTTC
TRBD2,TRBJ2-5,once,TRBV7-3,CASSLTGGTETQYF,TGTGCCAGCAGCTTAACGGGGGGGACGGAGACCCAGTACTTC
-,TRBJ1-1,-,TRBV7-6,CASSLASGGYTEAFF,TGTGCCAGCAGCTTAGCGTCTGGGGGCTACACTGAAGCTTTCTTT
-,TRBJ2-2,-,TRBV6-5,CASSGTPNTGELFF,TGTGCCAGCAGTGGGACACCGAACACCGGGGAGCTGTTTTTT
-,TRBJ1-1,-,TRBV29-1,CSGYRVNTEAFF,TGCAGCGGGTACCGAGTGAACACTGAAGCTTTCTTT
-,TRBJ1-1,-,TRBV6-1,CASSEVVGGSQGKAFF,TGTGCCAGCAGTGAAGTGGTGGGGGGCTCCCAAGGTAAAGCTTTCTTT
-,TRBJ2-5,-,TRBV9,CASSVAPEGANQETQYF,TGTGCCAGCAGCGTAGCCCCGGAAGGGGCGAACCAAGAGACCCAGTACTTC
TRBD1,TRBJ2-3,-,TRBV29-1,CSVGGDRGVIDTQYF,TGCAGCGTGGGGGGGGACAGGGGCGTTATAGATACGCAGTATTTT
-,TRBJ2-3,-,TRBV9,CASSPLGGGGDTQYF,TGTGCCAGCAGCCCACTCGGAGGGGGAGGAGATACGCAGTATTTT
-,TRBJ1-1,once,TRBV19,CASSEQGNTEAFF,TGTGCCAGTAGCGAACAGGGGAACACTGAAGCTTTCTTT
-,TRBJ2-5,-,TRBV6-5,CASGGAETQYF,TGTGCCAGCGGGGGGGCGGAGACCCAGTACTTC
-,TRBJ2-1,-,TRBV7-2,CASSPASRRASEQFF,TGTGCCAGCAGCCCGGCGTCGCGCAGGGCGAGTGAGCAGTTCTTC
TRBD1,TRBJ2-7,-,TRBV10-2,CASSVDRGTEQYF,TGCGCCAGCAGTGTGGACAGGGGGACCGAGCAGTACTTC
-,TRBJ2-3,-,TRBV28,CASSGTSTDTQYF,TGTGCCAGCAGTGGGACTAGCACAGATACGCAGTATTTT
-,TRBJ1-1,-,TRBV7-2,CASSPPRREAFF,TGTGCCAGCAGCCCCCCCCGCCGTGAAGCTTTCTTT
TRBD2,TRBJ2-1,-,TRBV9,CASSVGGLAGSSYNEQFF,TGTGCCAGCAGCGTAGGGGGACTAGCGGGGAGCTCCTACAATGAGCAGTTCTTC
TRBD1,TRBJ1-2,-,TRBV28,CASSLMTGTHGYTF,TGTGCCAGCAGTTTAATGACAGGGACGCATGGCTACACCTTC
TRBD2,TRBJ2-1,-,TRBV28,CASTTAGGQLNNEQFF,TGTGCCAGCACGACCGCGGGGGGACAACTAAACAATGAGCAGTTCTTC
TRBD1,TRBJ2-2,few,TRBV2,CASSPQGASNTGELFF,TGTGCCAGCAGTCCCCAGGGGGCTTCAAACACCGGGGAGCTGTTTTTT
-,TRBJ2-2,-,TRBV28,CASSLSLGDTGELFF,TGTGCCAGCAGTTTAAGCCTAGGCGACACCGGGGAGCTGTTTTTT
-,TRBJ1-6,-,TRBV7-9,CASSSEEVTLHF,TGTGCCAGCAGCTCAGAGGAGGTCACCCTCCACTTT
-,TRBJ1-2,-,TRBV10-3,CAISRGVSDGYTF,TGTGCCATCAGTAGAGGGGTTAGTGATGGCTACACCTTC
TRBD1,TRBJ1-6,once,TRBV4-2,CASSQEGQGNNSPLHF,TGTGCCAGCAGCCAAGAGGGACAGGGCAATAATTCACCCCTCCACTTT
-,TRBJ1-5,-,TRBV6-6,CASSYSENQPQHF,TGTGCCAGCAGTTACTCCGAAAATCAGCCCCAGCATTTT
-,TRBJ1-1,few,TRBV29-1,CSVEARRDTEAFF,TGCAGCGTTGAGGCCAGGAGAGACACTGAAGCTTTCTTT
-,TRBJ1-2,-,TRBV7-2,CASSSDRPLVGDGYTF,TGTGCCAGCAGCTCAGACAGGCCGTTGGTGGGGGATGGCTACACCTTC
TRBD2,TRBJ2-5,-,TRBV27,CASSFRSGGARETQYF,TGTGCCAGCAGTTTTCGTAGCGGGGGGGCCCGGGAGACCCAGTACTTC
-,TRBJ1-1,-,TRBV6-6,CASADLVSTEAFF,TGTGCCAGCGCCGACCTGGTGAGCACTGAAGCTTTCTTT
TRBD1,TRBJ1-4,-,TRBV7-2,CASSAGQSNEKLFF,TGTGCCAGCAGCGCGGGACAGTCGAATGAAAAACTGTTTTTT
-,TRBJ1-5,-,TRBV7-2,CASSLGGGLNQPQHF,TGTGCCAGCAGCTTAGGGGGGGGCCTCAATCAGCCCCAGCATTTT
-,TRBJ2-3,once,TRBV19,CASSLRRPTDTQYF,TGTGCCAGTAGTTTAAGACGGCCCACAGATACGCAGTATTTT
TRBD1,TRBJ1-2,-,TRBV2,CASNELGQVQGYTF,TGTGCCAGCAATGAGCTTGGACAGGTGCAGGGCTACACCTTC
-,TRBJ1-5,-,TRBV7-2,CASSLAGDAHQPQHF,TGTGCCAGCAGCTTAGCGGGGGACGCTCATCAGCCCCAGCATTTT
-,TRBJ1-5,-,TRBV5-3,CARSLGWGELAHSNQPQHF,TGTGCCAGAAGCTTGGGTTGGGGGGAATTAGCTCATAGCAATCAGCCCCAGCATTTT
-,TRBJ1-2,-,TRBV19,CASSIKNRNDGYTF,TGTGCCAGTAGTATAAAAAACAGAAATGATGGCTACACCTTC
TRBD1,TRBJ2-5,-,TRBV6-1,CASSDDYRQGSGETQYF,TGTGCCAGCAGTGACGATTACCGACAGGGATCAGGAGAGACCCAGTACTTC
TRBD2,TRBJ2-4,-,TRBV4-2,CASSQGGENIQYF,TGTGCCAGCAGCCAGGGAGGGGAAAACATTCAGTACTTC
-,TRBJ2-5,-,TRBV7-2,CASSPGTPGGETQYF,TGTGCCAGCAGCCCCGGGACCCCCGGGGGAGAGACCCAGTACTTC